This TCR beta chain was sequenced during a study of T cells in Graves' hyperthyroidism and ophthalmopathy (dated by TCRdb to the late 2010s). Some background on the complete study: Peripheral blood was sampled at the time of initial diagnosis, prior to any treatment. To identify distinguishing TCR V-J signatures, a discovery cohort of about 100 patients was used, comprising 43 with Graves' ophthalmopathy and 57 with stable Graves' hyperthyroidism. An independent validation cohort of around 20 hyperthyroidism patients and about 15 patients who later progressed to ophthalmopathy tested prospective prediction of ophthalmopathy. The approximately 100 discovery patients were randomly divided into training and test sets at a 7:3 ratio. The study also compared thyroid tissue and blood T-cell repertoires from over 5 Graves' hyperthyroidism patients. Following sampling, methimazole starting at 30 mg daily was given to hyperthyroidism patients, and high-dose intravenous methylprednisolone was given to ophthalmopathy patients. The paper describes TCR Vbeta CDR3 sequencing of roughly 130 peripheral blood samples, made up of 43 ophthalmopathy patients, around 78 hyperthyroidism patients and roughly 17 progressor patients.

Ten or more counts support this clonotype. It lacks a known antigen. Per-base qualities were not stored, and no clone one base away is much larger. Reading from cysteine to phenylalanine, the CDR3 counts 11 amino acids. Only the CDR3 DNA is retained, 33 bases long and in frame from the first base. V gives up 6 bases and J gives up 6 bases, and the segment between their germline ends measures 9 bases. CDR1 DFQATT and CDR2 SNEGSKA were looked up in the germline V gene (reference sequence). A patient counted as having stable Graves' hyperthyroidism if no progression to ophthalmopathy occurred over 18 months of follow-up. Hyperthyroidism patients were newly diagnosed, with disease duration under 2 months, and aged 18 to 65 years. Exclusion was applied to patients with uncontrolled infections, other autoimmune diseases, pregnancy or lactation. Diagnoses relied on clinical symptoms, serum thyroxine and TRAb, thyroid ultrasound and orbital computed tomography. Ficoll-Paque density gradient centrifugation was used to isolate PBMCs from 10 ml of fresh peripheral blood. Trizol reagent was used to extract total RNA, and RNA quality was then checked on an Agilent 2100 Bioanalyzer.

Points the paper makes about the study in general: Most expanded thyroid clonotypes (frequency above 0.001) were also detected in blood, suggesting blood repertoires may reflect thyroid immune responses. Sample size was not statistically predetermined, and investigators were not blinded to group allocation. During validation, the model predicted progression to ophthalmopathy a median of around six months ahead of onset, with approximately 70% sensitivity and around 73% specificity. A model built on a 13 V-J signature distinguished ophthalmopathy from stable hyperthyroidism, reaching 85% to 90% sensitivity and around 81% specificity in cross-validation and 80%/75% in testing.

The TCR beta CDR3 regions were amplified from the RNA transcripts. The first round of RT-PCR for the TCR CDR3 was performed with the HTBI primer set and the Qiagen OneStep RT-PCR kit. A second multiplex PCR round built the libraries, followed by size selection and purification. The libraries were sequenced on an Illumina HiSeq2000 using paired-end 100 bp reads. The authors' analysis ran thus. SOAPnuke was used to process the raw data, with reads discarded if the reads contained adapters or uncalled bases, had a mean Phred below 15, or lacked an exact constant-primer or identifier match. High-quality paired reads were merged using COPE v1.2.5, and each unique nucleotide sequence was defined as a clonotype. Clonotypes were aligned to IMGT TRBV, TRBD and TRBJ reference segments using MiTCR v1.1. Analysis was restricted to V-J combinations with a frequency above 0.0001, which covered 98% to 99.2% of repertoires. The TCS score was defined as the ratio of F50 (clonal expansion) to E x V (chaos), calculated using BLOSUM62-based TCRdist between CDR3 peptides within each V-J. Welch's t-statistics and random forest reduced fewer than 550 V-J features to 10 to 15, which were used in a naive Bayes classifier (R e1071). TCRdb cleaned the public reads at Q25 with fastp, built clones with MiXCR and kept in-frame beta chains. All rows with the same CDR3 protein become a single entry with the most common DNA and genes. Here the V and J calls rest on TCRdb's processing, not on the authors' analysis. The sample has around 350,000 distinct CDR3 sequences on record, about 13% of them singletons. The top ten hold about 9.1% of the sample.

This chain joins TRBV20-1 to TRBJ2-1; the D region possibly corresponds to TRBD2 (6 bases align). The sequenced material came from blood. The TCR comes from a woman between 18 and 29 years old with Graves' hyperthyroidism. The CDR3 region reads CSARRANEQFF. In nucleotides, the sequence is TGCAGTGCCAGGAGGGCCAATGAGCAGTTCTTC.